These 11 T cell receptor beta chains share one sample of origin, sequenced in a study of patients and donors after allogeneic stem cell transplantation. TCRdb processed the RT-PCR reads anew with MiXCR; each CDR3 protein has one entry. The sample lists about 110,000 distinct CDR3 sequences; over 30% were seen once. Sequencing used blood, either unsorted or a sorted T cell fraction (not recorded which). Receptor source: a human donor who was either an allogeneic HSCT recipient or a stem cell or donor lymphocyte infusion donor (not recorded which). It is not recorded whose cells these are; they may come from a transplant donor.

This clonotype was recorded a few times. In DNA form, the CDR3 reads TGCGCCAGCAGCGGCCGGGACGCGGGGGGAAAACTGTTTTTT. Translated, it gives CASSGRDAGGKLFF. This chain connects TRBV5-1 to TRBJ1-4, with TRBD1 as a possible D gene (5 bases). The V gene lost 4 bases and the J gene lost 10 bases, with 17 bases spanning the gap. The CDR3 runs 14 residues. CDR1 and CDR2 (germline): SGHRS, YFSETQ. The full variable domain, its missing parts supplied by reference TRBV5-1 and TRBJ1-4, is KAGVTQTPRYLIKTRGQQVTLSCSPISGHRSVSWYQQTPGQGLQFLFEYFSETQRNKGNFPGRFSGRQFSNSRSEMNVSTLELGDSALYLCASSGRDAGGKLFFGSGTQLSVL.

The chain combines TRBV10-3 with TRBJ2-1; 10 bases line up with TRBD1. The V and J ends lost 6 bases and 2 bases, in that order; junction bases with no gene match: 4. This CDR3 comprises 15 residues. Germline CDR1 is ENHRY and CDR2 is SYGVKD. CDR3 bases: TGTGCCATCAGGAGGGACAGGGGCACCTACAATGAGCAGTTCTTC. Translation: CAIRRDRGTYNEQFF.

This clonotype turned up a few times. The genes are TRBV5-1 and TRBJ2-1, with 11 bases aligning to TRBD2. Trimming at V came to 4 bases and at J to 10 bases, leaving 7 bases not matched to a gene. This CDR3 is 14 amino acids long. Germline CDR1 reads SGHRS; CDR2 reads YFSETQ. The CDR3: CASSRTSGSLEQFF. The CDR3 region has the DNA TGCGCCAGCAGCCGCACTAGCGGGAGTTTGGAGCAGTTCTTC.

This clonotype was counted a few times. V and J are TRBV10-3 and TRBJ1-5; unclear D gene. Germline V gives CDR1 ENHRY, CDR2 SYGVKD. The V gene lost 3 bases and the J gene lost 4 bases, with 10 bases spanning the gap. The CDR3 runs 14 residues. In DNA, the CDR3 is TGTGCCATCAGTGATCGTCAGGCGAATCAGCCCCAGCATTTT. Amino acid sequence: CAISDRQANQPQHF.

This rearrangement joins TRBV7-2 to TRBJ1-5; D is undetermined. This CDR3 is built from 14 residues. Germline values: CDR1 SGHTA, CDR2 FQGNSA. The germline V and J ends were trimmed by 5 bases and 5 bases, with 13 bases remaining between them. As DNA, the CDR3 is TGTGCCAGCAGCCCAGCAGTCTCGGATCAGCCCCAGCATTTT. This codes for CASSPAVSDQPQHF.

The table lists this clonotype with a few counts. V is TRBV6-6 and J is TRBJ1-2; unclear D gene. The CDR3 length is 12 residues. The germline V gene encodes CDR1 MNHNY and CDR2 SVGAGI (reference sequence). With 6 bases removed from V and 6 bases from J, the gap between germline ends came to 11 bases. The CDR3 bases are TGTGCCAGCAGAGGAGGAGAGGATGGCTACACCTTC. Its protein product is CASRGGEDGYTF.

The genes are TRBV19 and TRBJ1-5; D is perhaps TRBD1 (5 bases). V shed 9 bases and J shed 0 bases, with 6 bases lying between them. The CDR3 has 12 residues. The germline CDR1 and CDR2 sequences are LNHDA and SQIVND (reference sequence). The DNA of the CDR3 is TGTGCCAGCAGGGATAGCAATCAGCCCCAGCATTTT. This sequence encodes CASRDSNQPQHF. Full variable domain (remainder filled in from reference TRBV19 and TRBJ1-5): DGGITQSPKYLFRKEGQNVTLSCEQNLNHDAMYWYRQDPGQGLRLIYYSQIVNDFQKGDIAEGYSVSREKKESFPLTVTSAQKNPTAFYLCASRDSNQPQHFGDGTRLSIL.

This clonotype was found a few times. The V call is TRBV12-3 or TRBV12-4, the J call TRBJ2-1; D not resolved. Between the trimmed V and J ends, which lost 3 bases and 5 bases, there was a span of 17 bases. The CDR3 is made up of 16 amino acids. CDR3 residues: CASSFSRAGPNNEQFF. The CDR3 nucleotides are TGTGCCAGCAGTTTCAGTCGAGCAGGACCAAACAATGAGCAGTTCTTC.

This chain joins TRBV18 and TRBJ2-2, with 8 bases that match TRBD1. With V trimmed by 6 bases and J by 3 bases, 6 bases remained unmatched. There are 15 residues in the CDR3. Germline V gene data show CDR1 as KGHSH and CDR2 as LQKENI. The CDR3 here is CASSLGTGDTGELFF. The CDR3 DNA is TGTGCCAGCTCCCTCGGGACAGGAGACACCGGGGAGCTGTTTTTT.

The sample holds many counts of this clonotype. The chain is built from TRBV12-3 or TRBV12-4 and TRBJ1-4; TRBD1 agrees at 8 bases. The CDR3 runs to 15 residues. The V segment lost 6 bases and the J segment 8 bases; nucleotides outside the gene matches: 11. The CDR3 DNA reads TGTGCCAGCAGCCAAGGACAGGGCGCAGGAGAAAAACTGTTTTTT. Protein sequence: CASSQGQGAGEKLFF.

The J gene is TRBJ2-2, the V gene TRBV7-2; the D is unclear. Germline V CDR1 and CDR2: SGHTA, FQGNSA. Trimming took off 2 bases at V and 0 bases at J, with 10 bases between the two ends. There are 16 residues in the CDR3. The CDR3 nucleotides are TGTGCCAGCAGCTTATACAGAACTCCGAACACCGGGGAGCTGTTTTTT. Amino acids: CASSLYRTPNTGELFF. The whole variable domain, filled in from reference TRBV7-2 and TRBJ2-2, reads GAGVSQSPSNKVTEKGKDVELRCDPISGHTALYWYRQSLGQGLEFLIYFQGNSAPDKSGLPSDRFSAERTGGSVSTLTIQRTQQEDSAVYLCASSLYRTPNTGELFFGEGSRLTVL.